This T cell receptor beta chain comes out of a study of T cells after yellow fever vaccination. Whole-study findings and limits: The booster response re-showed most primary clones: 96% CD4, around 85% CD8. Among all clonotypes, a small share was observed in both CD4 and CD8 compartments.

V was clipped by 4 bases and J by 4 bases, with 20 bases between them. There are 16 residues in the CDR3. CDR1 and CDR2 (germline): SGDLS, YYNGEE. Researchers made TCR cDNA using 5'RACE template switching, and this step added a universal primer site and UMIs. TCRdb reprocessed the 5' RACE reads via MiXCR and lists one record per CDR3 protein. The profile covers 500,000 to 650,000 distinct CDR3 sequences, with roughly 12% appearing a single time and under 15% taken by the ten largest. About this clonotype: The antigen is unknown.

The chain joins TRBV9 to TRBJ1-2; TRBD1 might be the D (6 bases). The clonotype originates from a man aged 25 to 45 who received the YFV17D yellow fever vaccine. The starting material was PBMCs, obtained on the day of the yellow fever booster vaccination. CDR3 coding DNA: TGTGCCAGCAGCCTCACATCAGCTGGGGGGCTCTATGGCTACACCTTC. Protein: CASSLTSAGGLYGYTF.